These 9 T cell receptor beta chains originate from one sample sequenced in a study of blood T cell repertoires in COVID-19. Only in-frame clones appear in the TCRdb table, and some are missing; sequencing was by immunoSEQ multiplex PCR. The sample has 250,000 to 400,000 clones, 90% seen once; the top ten hold roughly 2.9%. The sequenced sample consisted of peripheral blood. These receptor sequences come from a woman aged 25 to 39 with COVID-19, enrolled during active disease.

V gene TRBV5-1 combines with J gene TRBJ1-1, with a tentative D call TRBD1 (5 bases). Trimming stripped 4 bases from V and 1 base from J, with 20 bases between. The CDR3 is 17 residues long. Germline CDR1 is SGHRS and CDR2 is YFSETQ. CDR3 residues: CASSPQDEIERNTEAFF. The CDR3, as DNA: TGCGCCAGCAGCCCACAGGACGAAATAGAGAGGAACACTGAAGCTTTCTTT.

The chain links TRBV19 to TRBJ1-5, with D uncertain. V was cut by 3 bases and J by 0 bases, with 9 bases left in between. The CDR3 sequence is 15 residues long. Germline CDR1 LNHDA, CDR2 SQIVND (reference sequence). CDR3 sequence reads: CASSIPGYSNQPQHF. As DNA, the CDR3 is TGTGCCAGTAGTATTCCAGGCTATAGCAATCAGCCCCAGCATTTT.

V is TRBV30 and J is TRBJ1-1, with 9 nucleotides matching TRBD1. Germline CDR1 GTSNPN, CDR2 SVGIG (reference sequence). V was pared by 2 bases and J by 1 base, with 5 bases of the junction left unmatched. The CDR3 spans 15 residues. The CDR3 nucleotides are TGTGCCTGGAGTACCCGACAGGGGGGGAACACTGAAGCTTTCTTT. Its translation is CAWSTRQGGNTEAFF.

The chain joins TRBV9 to TRBJ2-5, with a tentative D call TRBD2 (6 bases). V gave up 0 bases and J gave up 1 base, with 7 bases separating them. The CDR3 is 14 residues long. CDR1 SGDLS and CDR2 YYNGEE come from the germline V gene. CDR3 amino acids: CASSVAGLQETQYF. Here the CDR3 DNA reads TGTGCCAGCAGCGTAGCGGGACTCCAAGAGACCCAGTACTTC. The full variable domain, in which reference TRBV9 and TRBJ2-5 provide the parts outside the CDR3, is DSGVTQTPKHLITATGQRVTLRCSPRSGDLSVYWYQQSLDQGLQFLIQYYNGEERAKGNILERFSAQQFPDLHSELNLSSLELGDSALYFCASSVAGLQETQYFGPGTRLLVL.

In this sample, this clone turned up many times. This rearrangement joins TRBV4-1 to TRBJ1-1; 8 nucleotides agree with TRBD1. The CDR3 length is 15 residues. Germline V gene lookup returns CDR1 MGHRA and CDR2 YSYEKL. Losses at the gene ends were 0 bases for V and 5 bases for J; bases not matched to a gene: 5. Here the CDR3 DNA reads TGCGCCAGCAGCCAAGAGGACAGGGAGGGGACTGAAGCTTTCTTT. It encodes CASSQEDREGTEAFF.

V is TRBV11-2 and J is TRBJ1-5; D is ambiguous. The CDR3 spans 14 residues. Deletions cut 5 bases from V and 3 bases from J, with 11 bases between. CDR1 SGHAT and CDR2 FQNNGV come from the germline V gene. The DNA of the CDR3 is TGTGCCAGCAGCCCCTGGCCATCCAATCAGCCCCAGCATTTT. This gives the protein CASSPWPSNQPQHF.

The rearrangement uses TRBV5-4 and TRBJ1-1; D unresolved. Between the trimmed V and J ends, which lost 0 bases and 2 bases, there was a span of 11 bases. The CDR3 runs 15 residues. The V gene's germline CDR1 is SGHNT and CDR2 YYREEE (reference sequence). The CDR3 sequence: CASSLVLRGNTEAFF. The CDR3 nucleotides are TGTGCCAGCAGCTTGGTTTTACGGGGAAACACTGAAGCTTTCTTT.

This chain connects TRBV27 to TRBJ2-2; TRBD1 is a possible D gene (5 bases). This CDR3 contains 15 residues. V gave up 5 bases and J gave up 6 bases, with 16 bases separating them. Germline CDR1 MNHEY, CDR2 SMNVEV (reference sequence). CDR3 sequence reads: CASSPTPQGSGELFF. CDR3 in DNA: TGTGCCAGCAGTCCCACCCCCCAGGGCTCCGGGGAGCTGTTTTTT.

V is TRBV5-1 and J is TRBJ2-5, with 15 bases identical to TRBD2. V lost 4 bases to trimming and J lost 2 bases; unmatched junction nucleotides: 15. CDR1 SGHRS and CDR2 YFSETQ come from the germline V gene. The CDR3 totals 20 residues. DNA for the CDR3: TGCGCCAGCAGCCCGGGACTAGCGGGGGGCCCCGTGGGGTCTCAAGAGACCCAGTACTTC. It encodes CASSPGLAGGPVGSQETQYF.